These 28 T cell receptor beta chains originate from one sample sequenced in a study of blood T cell repertoires in COVID-19. Data came from immunoSEQ multiplex PCR; TCRdb stores just in-frame clones and leaves some out. The profile covers roughly 220,000 clones, with around four fifths appearing a single time and approximately 8% taken by the ten largest. Sequencing was done on a sample of peripheral blood. The receptors were sampled from a woman older than 75 with COVID-19, enrolled during active disease.

This clone occurred a few times. The chain uses TRBV19 and TRBJ1-1; D perhaps matches TRBD1 (5 bases). Per the germline V gene, CDR1 is LNHDA and CDR2 is SQIVND (reference sequence). V gave up 5 bases and J gave up 0 bases, with 13 bases separating them. The length of the CDR3 is 15 residues. The CDR3 is CASSDDGGVNTEAFF. The CDR3 nucleotides read TGTGCCAGTAGTGACGATGGAGGGGTGAACACTGAAGCTTTCTTT.

J is TRBJ1-2 and V is TRBV6-2 or TRBV6-3; 9 bases align to TRBD1. Per germline, CDR1 MNHEY and CDR2 SVGEGT. The CDR3 covers 14 residues. With V trimmed by 6 bases and J by 8 bases, 10 bases remained unmatched. CDR3 sequence reads: CASSPQGATGGYTF. The CDR3 coding sequence is TGTGCCAGCAGCCCACAGGGGGCGACGGGCGGCTACACCTTC.

This clone was counted only a few times. This sequence joins TRBV12-3 or TRBV12-4 and TRBJ1-1; D gene ambiguous. The CDR3 spans 13 residues. V was pared by 6 bases and J by 4 bases, with 12 bases between. The CDR3 DNA reads as TGTGCCAGCAGCTTCACTACAAGCACTGAAGCTTTCTTT. It is translated as CASSFTTSTEAFF.

The chain recombines TRBV29-1 with TRBJ2-3, with D maybe TRBD2 (5 bases). The CDR3 is 13 residues long. The ends were cut back, 4 bases at V and 0 bases at J, with 8 bases in the middle. Germline V gene data show CDR1 as SQVTM and CDR2 as ANQGSEA. The CDR3 DNA follows: TGCAGCGTTGGGACTCACAGCACAGATACGCAGTATTTT. Protein sequence: CSVGTHSTDTQYF.

The V and J genes are TRBV5-5 and TRBJ1-5, with D unresolved. The CDR3 contains 14 residues. The germline V and J ends were trimmed by 0 bases and 1 base, with 5 bases remaining between them. Germline V gives CDR1 SGHKS, CDR2 YYEKEE (reference sequence). The CDR3 DNA reads TGTGCCAGCAGCTTGGTCGTGAGCAATCAGCCCCAGCATTTT. It specifies CASSLVVSNQPQHF.

The chain joins TRBV4-1 to TRBJ1-1; D is unresolved. CDR1 MGHRA and CDR2 YSYEKL come from the germline V gene. V dropped 1 base and J dropped 6 bases, with 12 bases sitting between them. The CDR3 contains 14 residues. CDR3 sequence (DNA): TGCGCCAGCAGCCAAGTTGGGCGCTTGGCTGAAGCTTTCTTT. Residues: CASSQVGRLAEAFF.

V is TRBV2 and J is TRBJ1-2, with 9 bases identical to TRBD1. The CDR3 is 14 residues long. J lost 2 bases, V lost 4 bases, and 2 bases had no gene match. CDR1 SNHLY and CDR2 FYNNEI come from the germline V gene. CDR3 bases: TGTGCCAGCAGTGTGGACAGGGGAAACTATGGCTACACCTTC. Protein sequence: CASSVDRGNYGYTF.

The CDR3 DNA sequence: TGTGCCAGCTCAAAGGGGCAGATGAACACTGAAGCTTTCTTT. Protein sequence: CASSKGQMNTEAFF. V gene TRBV18 combines with J gene TRBJ1-1; perhaps TRBD1 as D (5 bases). Germline CDR1 and CDR2: KGHSH and LQKENI. Trimming took off 5 bases at V and 0 bases at J, with 10 bases between the two ends. The CDR3 has 14 residues.

The chain employs TRBV2 and TRBJ2-7; perhaps TRBD1 as D (6 bases). Trimming removed 6 bases at V and 5 bases at J, with 17 bases between. Germline CDR1 SNHLY, CDR2 FYNNEI. The CDR3 is 14 residues long. The CDR3 protein is CASSPEQGLHEQYF. The CDR3 bases are TGTGCCAGCAGCCCGGAACAGGGCCTCCACGAGCAGTACTTC.

V usage is TRBV7-9 and J usage is TRBJ2-1, with unresolved D. Germline V gives CDR1 SEHNR, CDR2 FQNEAQ (reference sequence). The CDR3 sequence is 15 residues long. V was trimmed by 5 bases and J by 5 bases, leaving 16 bases between them. The CDR3 sequence is CASSLPFPNDNEQFF. As DNA, the CDR3 is TGTGCCAGCAGCCTACCCTTCCCCAACGACAATGAGCAGTTCTTC.

This clone was counted a single time. The chain couples TRBV7-2 to TRBJ2-7; D might be TRBD1 (6 bases). V gave up 3 bases and J gave up 3 bases, with 12 bases separating them. The CDR3 loop spans 14 amino acids. Germline assignment: CDR1 SGHTA and CDR2 FQGNSA. The CDR3: CASSLPGAFYEQYF. CDR3 DNA: TGTGCCAGCAGCTTGCCAGGGGCGTTCTACGAGCAGTACTTC. Full variable domain (outside the CDR3, taken from reference TRBV7-2 and TRBJ2-7): GAGVSQSPSNKVTEKGKDVELRCDPISGHTALYWYRQSLGQGLEFLIYFQGNSAPDKSGLPSDRFSAERTGGSVSTLTIQRTQQEDSAVYLCASSLPGAFYEQYFGPGTRLTVT.

V usage is TRBV12-5 and J usage is TRBJ1-2; 10 positions match TRBD1. The CDR3 has 13 residues. The germline CDR1 and CDR2 sequences are LGHNT and FRNRAP. Losses at the gene ends were 3 bases for V and 8 bases for J; bases not matched to a gene: 3. CDR3 amino acids: CASGLGQGGGYTF. The DNA of the CDR3 is TGTGCTAGTGGTTTAGGACAGGGGGGCGGCTACACCTTC.

This sequence joins TRBV16 and TRBJ1-5, with 7 positions matching TRBD1. V lost 4 bases and J lost 7; bases outside the gene matches: 16. This CDR3 comprises 17 residues. In germline, CDR1 is KGHSY, CDR2 FQNENV. The CDR3 sequence is CASSPNTRGGAGQPQHF. The CDR3 coding sequence is TGTGCCAGCAGCCCAAACACTCGAGGGGGCGCGGGACAGCCCCAGCATTTT.

This rearrangement joins TRBV19 to TRBJ1-3; D unclear. The germline V gene has CDR1 LNHDA and CDR2 SQIVND (reference sequence). The V gene lost 5 bases and the J gene lost 5 bases, with 10 bases spanning the gap. This CDR3 is built from 13 residues. CDR3 region: CASSPRSRNTIYF. The CDR3 DNA follows: TGTGCCAGTAGTCCTCGTTCTCGAAACACCATATATTTT.

The CDR3 protein is CASSLADSTYGYTF. The CDR3 nucleotides are TGCGCCAGCAGCTTGGCAGACAGCACCTATGGCTACACCTTC. This sequence joins TRBV5-1 and TRBJ1-2; maybe TRBD1 (5 bases). The CDR3 runs to 14 residues. The ends were cut back, 0 bases at V and 4 bases at J, with 10 bases in the middle. In germline, CDR1 is SGHRS, CDR2 YFSETQ.

There are a few counts of this clone. The chain is built from TRBV3-1 (or the pseudogene TRBV3-2) and TRBJ2-2, with D possibly being TRBD2 (5 bases). The CDR3 consists of 14 residues. Germline assignment: CDR1 LGHDT and CDR2 YNNKEL (reference sequence). The V end lost 7 bases, the J end lost 6 bases, and 15 bases lay between the germline ends. The CDR3 sequence is CASNPLGRAGELFF. For the CDR3, the DNA is TGTGCCAGCAACCCACTAGGGCGGGCCGGGGAGCTGTTTTTT.

The chain recombines TRBV7-9 with TRBJ1-6; no definite D call. Trimming stripped 5 bases from V and 9 bases from J, with 11 bases between. Per germline, CDR1 SEHNR and CDR2 FQNEAQ (reference sequence). There are 13 residues in the CDR3. The CDR3 loop is CASSLDLSSPLHF. The CDR3 DNA follows: TGTGCCAGCAGCCTTGACTTGAGTTCACCCCTCCACTTT.

The chain combines TRBV5-8 with TRBJ2-3; 7 nucleotides align to TRBD1. Germline CDR1 and CDR2: SGHTS and YDEGEE. V was clipped by 2 bases and J by 4 bases; unmatched bases: 7. The CDR3 consists of 15 residues. CDR3 sequence reads: CASSFRQGWADTQYF. DNA for the CDR3: TGTGCCAGCAGCTTTAGACAGGGTTGGGCAGATACGCAGTATTTT.

This clone has only one observation. The chain uses TRBV7-9 and TRBJ1-2; 8 nucleotides agree with TRBD1. The CDR3 consists of 14 residues. The V and J ends lost 5 bases and 4 bases, in that order; junction bases with no gene match: 6. Germline V CDR1 and CDR2: SEHNR, FQNEAQ (reference sequence). CDR3 bases: TGTGCCAGCAGCCTTAGTACAGGGGGCTATGGCTACACCTTC. Protein sequence: CASSLSTGGYGYTF.

The rearrangement uses TRBV5-4 and TRBJ1-3; D gene ambiguous. Trimming took 3 bases from V and 1 from J, leaving 5 bases between them. The CDR3 totals 13 residues. The germline V gene has CDR1 SGHNT and CDR2 YYREEE (reference sequence). CDR3 residues: CASSSRSGNTIYF. CDR3 bases: TGTGCCAGCAGCTCTCGTTCTGGAAACACCATATATTTT.

V is TRBV7-3 and J is TRBJ1-1; TRBD1 matches 9 bases. The CDR3 length is 14 residues. The germline V gene encodes CDR1 SGHTA and CDR2 FQGTGA. V shed 5 bases and J 5 bases; nucleotides not matched to a gene: 6. DNA for the CDR3: TGTGCCAGCAGCGAACAGGGGGCTGGGACTGAAGCTTTCTTT. Protein sequence: CASSEQGAGTEAFF.

V gene TRBV12-5 combines with J gene TRBJ2-5; 13 bases are shared with TRBD2. From germline, CDR1 is LGHNT and CDR2 FRNRAP. The CDR3 loop spans 16 amino acids. The V segment lost 5 bases and the J segment 4 bases; nucleotides outside the gene matches: 7. CDR3 region: CASGPGLAGVGETQYF. For the CDR3, the DNA is TGTGCTAGTGGTCCCGGACTAGCGGGAGTCGGAGAGACCCAGTACTTC. Full variable domain (rest looked up from reference TRBV12-5 and TRBJ2-5): DARVTQTPRHKVTEMGQEVTMRCQPILGHNTVFWYRQTMMQGLELLAYFRNRAPLDDSGMPKDRFSAEMPDATLATLKIQPSEPRDSAVYFCASGPGLAGVGETQYFGPGTRLLVL.

The CDR3 nucleotides are TGTGCCAGCTCCCCAAAGCGAGAGAGTTCTGGCTACACCTTC. This gives the protein CASSPKRESSGYTF. V is TRBV18 and J is TRBJ1-2; no definite D call. Germline V gene sequence: CDR1 KGHSH, CDR2 LQKENI. V dropped 6 bases and J dropped 7 bases, with 18 bases sitting between them. The CDR3 runs to 14 residues.

V usage is TRBV7-2 and J usage is TRBJ2-1; possibly TRBD1 for D (6 bases). From germline, CDR1 is SGHTA and CDR2 FQGNSA. Trimming removed 5 bases from V and 10 bases from J, with 15 bases in between. This CDR3 comprises 13 residues. In DNA, the CDR3 is TGTGCCAGCAGCGGATACGGGACACTCGAGCAGTTCTTC. As protein: CASSGYGTLEQFF. Full variable domain (rest looked up from reference TRBV7-2 and TRBJ2-1): GAGVSQSPSNKVTEKGKDVELRCDPISGHTALYWYRQSLGQGLEFLIYFQGNSAPDKSGLPSDRFSAERTGGSVSTLTIQRTQQEDSAVYLCASSGYGTLEQFFGPGTRLTVL.

V gene TRBV27 combines with J gene TRBJ2-6, with D perhaps TRBD1 (5 bases). V lost 10 bases to trimming and J lost 1 base, with 14 bases between them. CDR1 is MNHEY and CDR2 is SMNVEV in the germline V gene (reference sequence). The CDR3 covers 15 residues. CDR3 residues: CATQTTGSGANVLTF. In DNA form, the CDR3 reads TGTGCCACCCAAACCACAGGTTCTGGGGCCAACGTCCTGACTTTC.

V usage is TRBV7-9 and J usage is TRBJ2-3; 7 bases agree with TRBD2. CDR1 is SEHNR and CDR2 is FQNEAQ in the germline V gene (reference sequence). CDR3 length: 18 residues. V shed 1 base and J 4 bases; nucleotides not matched to a gene: 14. CDR3 DNA sequence: TGTGCCAGCAGCTTAGTGCGGGGGTTAGGCGGGAGTGCAGATACGCAGTATTTT. Protein sequence: CASSLVRGLGGSADTQYF.

The chain recombines TRBV4-3 with TRBJ2-1; 8 bases align to TRBD2. The CDR3 runs to 20 residues. V was pared by 0 bases and J by 0 bases, with 13 bases of the junction left unmatched. Germline loops: CDR1 LGHNA, CDR2 YSLEER. The CDR3 DNA sequence: TGCGCCAGCAGCCAAGAAGGGAGTACTAGCGGAGGGAGCTCCTACAATGAGCAGTTCTTC. It is translated as CASSQEGSTSGGSSYNEQFF.

The chain is built from TRBV6-5 and TRBJ1-2; 8 nucleotides align to TRBD1. CDR3 length equals 11 residues. The germline V gene encodes CDR1 MNHEY and CDR2 SVGAGI. Trimming took 6 bases from V and 6 from J; bases not matched to a gene: 0. This chain's CDR3 is CASRTGDGYTF. The CDR3 DNA reads as TGTGCCAGCAGGACAGGGGATGGCTACACCTTC.